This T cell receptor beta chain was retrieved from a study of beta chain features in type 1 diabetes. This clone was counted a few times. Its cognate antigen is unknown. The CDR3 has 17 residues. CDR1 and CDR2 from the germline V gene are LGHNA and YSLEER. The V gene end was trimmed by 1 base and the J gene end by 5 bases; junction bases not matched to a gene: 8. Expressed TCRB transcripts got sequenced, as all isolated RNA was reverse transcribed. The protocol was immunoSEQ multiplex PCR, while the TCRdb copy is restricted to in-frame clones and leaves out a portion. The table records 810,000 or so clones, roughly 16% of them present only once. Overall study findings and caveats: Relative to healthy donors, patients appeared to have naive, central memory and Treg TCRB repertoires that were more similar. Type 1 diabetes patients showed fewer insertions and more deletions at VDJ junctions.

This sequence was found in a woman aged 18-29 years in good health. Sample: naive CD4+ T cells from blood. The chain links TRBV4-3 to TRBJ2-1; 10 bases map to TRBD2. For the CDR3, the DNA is TGCGCCAGCAGCCAAGTTACTCGGACTAGCGGTAACAATGAGCAGTTCTTC. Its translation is CASSQVTRTSGNNEQFF.